The 25 T cell receptor beta chains presented below share a single source sample, sequenced in a study of T cells in Graves' hyperthyroidism and ophthalmopathy. What was amplified from RNA transcripts were TCR beta CDR3 regions. HTBI primers were used for first-round RT-PCR of the TCR CDR3. Via MiXCR, TCRdb re-called the multiplex PCR reads, giving one row per CDR3 protein. This table has fewer than 550,000 distinct CDR3 sequences, less than 20% appearing once. Sequenced: blood. These receptors all stem from a woman between 18 and 30 years old with Graves' hyperthyroidism.

This clonotype was seen a few times. The chain recombines TRBV6-1 with TRBJ1-6, with D perhaps matching TRBD1 (5 bases). V lost 7 bases, J lost 8 bases, and 30 bases lay in between. The CDR3 runs 19 residues. In germline, CDR1 is MNHNS, CDR2 SASEGT. CDR3 amino acids: CASIPGGPLTSPGDSPLHF. CDR3 bases: TGTGCCAGCATCCCGGGGGGACCGTTAACCTCCCCCGGCGATTCACCCCTCCACTTT.

The V and J genes are TRBV4-1 and TRBJ1-2, with 8 bases fitting TRBD1. Trimming at V came to 4 bases and at J to 6 bases, leaving 7 bases not matched to a gene. The CDR3 runs to 14 residues. Germline CDR1 reads MGHRA; CDR2 reads YSYEKL. The CDR3 bases are TGCGCCAGCAGCCCGACAGGGGTTAAGGATGGCTACACCTTC. This sequence encodes CASSPTGVKDGYTF.

The chain recombines TRBV9 with TRBJ1-2; 8 positions agree with TRBD1. The germline V gene encodes CDR1 SGDLS and CDR2 YYNGEE. The trim removed 0 bases at V and 8 bases at J, leaving 12 bases unmatched. The CDR3 length is 16 residues. The CDR3 DNA reads TGTGCCAGCAGCGTAGCCCCCGAAGCAGGGGGCGAAGGCTACACCTTC. It specifies CASSVAPEAGGEGYTF.

This clonotype was found many times. The chain's CDR3 is CASSQEHRSSYEQYF. The CDR3, as DNA: TGTGCCAGCAGCCAAGAACACAGGTCCTCCTACGAGCAGTACTTC. The rearrangement links TRBV4-2 to TRBJ2-7; D possibly corresponds to TRBD1 (5 bases). The germline V and J ends were trimmed by 0 bases and 0 bases, with 9 bases remaining between them. CDR1 and CDR2 from the germline V gene are LGHNA and YNFKEQ. This CDR3 has 15 residues.

V usage is TRBV2 and J usage is TRBJ1-3; no reliable D call. Germline V gene data show CDR1 as SNHLY and CDR2 as FYNNEI. Trimming pared 2 bases from V and 3 bases from J, leaving 11 bases between. The CDR3 consists of 15 residues. CDR3 sequence: CASSESVGSGNTIYF. For the CDR3, the DNA is TGTGCCAGCAGTGAAAGTGTGGGAAGTGGAAACACCATATATTTT.

This clonotype was detected ten times or more. The chain employs TRBV6-2 or TRBV6-3 and TRBJ2-7; D may be TRBD1 (6 bases). This CDR3 comprises 13 residues. The V end lost 6 bases, the J end lost 6 bases, and 15 bases lay between the germline ends. CDR1 MNHEY and CDR2 SVGEGT come from the germline V gene. CDR3 nucleotide sequence: TGTGCCAGCAGCCATCCCCAGGGGATCGAGCAGTACTTC. Amino acids: CASSHPQGIEQYF.

This sequence joins TRBV13 and TRBJ2-7; perhaps TRBD2 as D (5 bases). This CDR3 spans 15 amino acids. CDR1 PRHDT and CDR2 FYEKMQ come from the germline V gene (reference sequence). V was cut by 2 bases and J by 1 base, with 12 bases left in between. For the CDR3, the DNA is TGTGCCAGCAGCTTACGTGGGAGTAAATCCTACGAGCAGTACTTC. It specifies CASSLRGSKSYEQYF.

This clonotype appeared many times. CDR3 sequence reads: CASSRPGYGYTF. CDR3 nucleotides: TGTGCCAGCAGCCGTCCAGGGTATGGCTACACCTTC. The chain couples TRBV2 to TRBJ1-2; D might be TRBD1 (5 bases). Looked up from germline, CDR1 is SNHLY and CDR2 is FYNNEI. The CDR3 totals 12 residues. V shed 6 bases and J shed 5 bases, with 10 bases lying between them.

This clonotype was counted a few times. The chain carries TRBV11-2 and TRBJ1-3; no clear D gene. The V end was cut by 4 bases, the J end by 0 bases, with 10 bases between. The CDR3 totals 15 residues. Germline CDR1 and CDR2: SGHAT and FQNNGV. CDR3 protein: CASSYGRYSGNTIYF. The CDR3 DNA reads TGTGCCAGCAGCTACGGCCGTTACTCTGGAAACACCATATATTTT.

This clonotype was recorded a few times. The J gene is TRBJ2-5, the V gene TRBV7-2; 8 nucleotides line up with TRBD2. CDR1 is SGHTA, CDR2 FQGNSA, per germline. The CDR3 extends over 17 amino acids. V trimming: 5 bases; J trimming: 3 bases; junction bases outside the gene matches: 14. This CDR3 reads CASSLGVGGAPKETQYF. CDR3 in DNA: TGTGCCAGCAGCCTAGGGGTCGGGGGGGCCCCCAAAGAGACCCAGTACTTC.

The chain combines TRBV4-2 with TRBJ1-5; D may be TRBD1 (5 bases). The CDR3 runs to 14 residues. The ends were cut back, 3 bases at V and 5 bases at J, with 11 bases in the middle. CDR1 is LGHNA, CDR2 YNFKEQ, per germline. The CDR3 region has the DNA TGTGCCAGCAGCCATTGGGCAGGGTATCAGCCCCAGCATTTT. This sequence encodes CASSHWAGYQPQHF.

The genes are TRBV6-5 and TRBJ2-7; no reliable D call. Trimming shortened V by 0 bases and J by 5 bases, and 11 bases separated the two germline ends. The length of the CDR3 is 14 residues. CDR1 and CDR2 (germline): MNHEY, SVGAGI. The CDR3: CASSYSTRNDEQYF. DNA for the CDR3: TGTGCCAGCAGTTACTCGACGCGGAACGACGAGCAGTACTTC.

The rearrangement links TRBV20-1 to TRBJ2-2; 9 bases align to TRBD2. The CDR3 is 16 residues long. V lost 0 bases and J lost 4; bases outside the gene matches: 6. CDR1 DFQATT and CDR2 SNEGSKA come from the germline V gene (reference sequence). CDR3 in amino acids: CSARDGGGASTGELFF. DNA for the CDR3: TGCAGTGCTAGAGATGGCGGGGGGGCTTCCACCGGGGAGCTGTTTTTT.

This rearrangement joins TRBV19 to TRBJ1-2, with 9 bases matching TRBD1. The germline V gene encodes CDR1 LNHDA and CDR2 SQIVND (reference sequence). Germline trimming cut 4 bases from V and 4 bases from J; bases unmatched to any gene: 7. The CDR3 length is 15 residues. DNA of the CDR3: TGTGCCAGTAGTACCGGGACAGGGATCGGCTATGGCTACACCTTC. It is translated as CASSTGTGIGYGYTF.

This clonotype was recorded at least ten times. The V and J genes are TRBV20-1 and TRBJ2-1; 12 nucleotides line up with TRBD1. V dropped 3 bases and J dropped 4; count of bases not matched to a gene: 7. Germline CDR1 is DFQATT and CDR2 is SNEGSKA (reference sequence). The CDR3 has 16 residues. Written as DNA, the CDR3 is TGCAGTGCTAGCAAATTGGGACAGGGGGCGTACAATGAGCAGTTCTTC. This sequence encodes CSASKLGQGAYNEQFF.

This clonotype was found many times. The chain employs TRBV5-1 and TRBJ2-7; TRBD1 matches 9 bases. The trim removed 2 bases at V and 6 bases at J, leaving 18 bases unmatched. Germline CDR1 is SGHRS and CDR2 is YFSETQ. The CDR3 sequence is 18 residues long. The CDR3, as DNA: TGCGCCAGCAGCTTTTCCGTAAAACAGGGGGCTGGCCATGGCGAGCAGTACTTC. It specifies CASSFSVKQGAGHGEQYF.

This chain links TRBV5-4 with TRBJ2-7; 11 bases line up with TRBD2. With V trimmed by 3 bases and J by 2 bases, 7 bases remained unmatched. The CDR3 has 16 residues. Germline V gene lookup returns CDR1 SGHNT and CDR2 YYREEE (reference sequence). The CDR3 bases are TGTGCCAGCAGCTCCCAACTAGCGGGGGCAGCCTACGAGCAGTACTTC. Amino acids: CASSSQLAGAAYEQYF.

The sample holds a few counts of this clonotype. The chain uses TRBV19 and TRBJ1-1; TRBD1 aligns across 10 bases. CDR1 and CDR2 (germline): LNHDA, SQIVND (reference sequence). V shed 4 bases and J 11 bases; nucleotides not matched to a gene: 10. The CDR3 is 14 amino acids. This chain's CDR3 is CASSRQGAFYGAFF. The CDR3 DNA is TGTGCCAGTAGTAGACAGGGGGCGTTCTACGGGGCTTTCTTT.

This clonotype was detected many times. The chain joins TRBV5-1 to TRBJ2-3; D gene uncertain. V was cut by 5 bases and J by 6 bases, with 10 bases left in between. The CDR3 covers 12 residues. CDR1 and CDR2 from the germline V gene are SGHRS and YFSETQ. CDR3: CASSSQGDTQYF. The CDR3, as DNA: TGCGCCAGCAGTTCTCAAGGGGATACGCAGTATTTT.

The chain is built from TRBV5-5 and TRBJ2-2; D remains ambiguous. This CDR3 has 11 amino acids. Trimming removed 6 bases from V and 6 bases from J, with 6 bases in between. From germline, CDR1 is SGHKS and CDR2 YYEKEE (reference sequence). The CDR3 loop reads CASTRPGELFF. For the CDR3, the DNA is TGTGCCAGCACCCGGCCCGGGGAGCTGTTTTTT.

This clonotype was counted ten times or more. The V call is TRBV28, the J call TRBJ2-7; D is uncertain. V was cut by 6 bases and J by 0 bases, with 12 bases left in between. The CDR3 has 14 residues. CDR1 and CDR2 from the germline V gene are MDHEN and SYDVKM. In DNA form, the CDR3 reads TGTGCCAGCAGCGAGGTTAAATACTCCTACGAGCAGTACTTC. Translation: CASSEVKYSYEQYF.

This clonotype appeared a few times. The chain carries TRBV18 and TRBJ2-7; 7 bases line up with TRBD2. Germline loops: CDR1 KGHSH, CDR2 LQKENI. The CDR3 has 15 residues. V dropped 6 bases and J dropped 2; count of bases not matched to a gene: 10. DNA for the CDR3: TGTGCCAGCTCCCCCTGGGGGGGGGGAACCTACGAGCAGTACTTC. The encoded protein is CASSPWGGGTYEQYF.

With respect to this clonotype: A much larger clone sits a single nucleotide away, making a read error possible. The J gene is TRBJ2-2, the V gene TRBV28; 8 nucleotides agree with TRBD2. Trimming took 6 bases from V and 6 from J; bases not matched to a gene: 12. The CDR3 is 16 residues long. CDR1 is MDHEN and CDR2 is SYDVKM in the germline V gene. CDR3 DNA: TGTGCCAGCAGCCCGGGGGCGGCGGGAGGTCCCGGGGAGCTGTTTTTT. It translates to CASSPGAAGGPGELFF.

This clonotype occurred many times. The chain uses TRBV2 and TRBJ2-4; 9 bases fit TRBD1. The germline gives CDR1 SNHLY, CDR2 FYNNEI. V gave up 6 bases and J gave up 3 bases; unmatched junction bases: 3. The length of the CDR3 is 14 residues. In DNA, the CDR3 is TGTGCCAGCAGGGAGACAGGGGGCAAAAACATTCAGTACTTC. Its protein is CASRETGGKNIQYF.

This clonotype came up once. This sequence may be a read error, since a much larger clone differs from it by one base. V is TRBV20-1 and J is TRBJ2-4, with D perhaps TRBD1 (5 bases). Germline V gives CDR1 DFQATT, CDR2 SNEGSKA (reference sequence). CDR3 length: 15 amino acids. CDR3 region: CSARRGRQSKSIQYF. The CDR3 bases are TGCAGTGCTCGGCGAGGAAGACAGAGCAAAAGCATTCAGTACTTC.